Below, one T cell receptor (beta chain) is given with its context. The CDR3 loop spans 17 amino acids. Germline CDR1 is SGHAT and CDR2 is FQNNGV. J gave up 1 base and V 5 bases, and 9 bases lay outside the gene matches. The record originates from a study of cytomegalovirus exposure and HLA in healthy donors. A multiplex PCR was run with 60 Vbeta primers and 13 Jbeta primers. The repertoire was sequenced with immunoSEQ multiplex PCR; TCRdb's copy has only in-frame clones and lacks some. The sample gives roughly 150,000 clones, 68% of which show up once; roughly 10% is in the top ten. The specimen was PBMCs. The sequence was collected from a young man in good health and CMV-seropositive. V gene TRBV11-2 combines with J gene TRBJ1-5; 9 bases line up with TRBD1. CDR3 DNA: TGTGCCAGCAGCCCGGGACAGGGATTTAGGAGCAATCAGCCCCAGCATTTT. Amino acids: CASSPGQGFRSNQPQHF.